The source of this T cell receptor (beta chain) is a study of shared clonotypes between healthy human individuals. Assay used: immunoSEQ multiplex PCR; TCRdb lists only in-frame clones, some missing. The repertoire holds 2 million to 2.5 million clones, with 85% to 95% as singletons. This CDR3 has 12 amino acids. CDR1 is SNHLY, CDR2 FYNNEI, per germline. Deletions cut 5 bases from V and 9 bases from J, with 11 bases between. This receptor was obtained from a man between 18 and 29 years old in good health. Some clones in this sample may be carry-over from other donors' samples. The sample consisted of naive CD4+ T cells from PBMCs. This sample's subset: CD45RA+ positively selected. The chain uses TRBV2 and TRBJ2-1; no definite D call. The CDR3 here is CASSPRLAEQFF. As DNA, the CDR3 is TGTGCCAGCAGTCCACGTCTGGCTGAGCAGTTCTTC.